One sample yielded the 16 T cell receptor beta chains listed below, sequenced in a study of cytomegalovirus exposure and HLA in healthy donors. PCR employed 60 Vbeta and 13 Jbeta primers. Assay: immunoSEQ multiplex PCR; the TCRdb copy retains only in-frame clones and omits some. The sample carries 220,000 or so clones, about 70% recorded once. Sequencing was performed on PBMCs. The receptor source for this set is a woman aged 25-40 years in good health and CMV-seronegative.

The table lists this clone with a few counts. This sequence joins TRBV5-6 and TRBJ1-1; the D is unclear. V was trimmed by 4 bases and J by 7 bases, leaving 14 bases between them. Germline CDR1 reads SGHDT; CDR2 reads YYEEEE. The CDR3 runs to 13 residues. This CDR3 is CASSPSRIDEAFF. In DNA form, the CDR3 reads TGTGCCAGCAGCCCAAGCAGGATCGATGAAGCTTTCTTT.

This chain uses TRBV11-3 with TRBJ2-3; 7 bases agree with TRBD1. Germline trimming cut 5 bases from V and 8 bases from J; bases unmatched to any gene: 10. Germline values: CDR1 SGHNT, CDR2 YENEEA. This CDR3 contains 14 residues. The CDR3 DNA reads TGTGCCAGCAGCCAAGGGGGCGCCGTCGGTACGCAGTATTTT. Amino acids: CASSQGGAVGTQYF. Based on the CDR3 plus reference TRBV11-3 and TRBJ2-3, the full variable domain is EAGVVQSPRYKIIEKKQPVAFWCNPISGHNTLYWYLQNLGQGPELLIRYENEEAVDDSQLPKDRFSAERLKGVDSTLKIQPAELGDSAVYLCASSQGGAVGTQYFGPGTRLTVL.

The gene calls are TRBV27 and TRBJ2-1, with 8 bases lining up with TRBD1. V trimming: 5 bases; J trimming: 10 bases; junction bases outside the gene matches: 13. The CDR3 has 15 residues. Germline V gene lookup returns CDR1 MNHEY and CDR2 SMNVEV (reference sequence). CDR3 coding DNA: TGTGCCAGCAGTCCCCGGGACAGGTACGGAGGGGAGCAGTTCTTC. It codes for CASSPRDRYGGEQFF.

This chain connects TRBV19 to TRBJ2-2; 8 bases agree with TRBD2. CDR1 and CDR2 from the germline V gene are LNHDA and SQIVND (reference sequence). Losses at the gene ends were 5 bases for V and 3 bases for J; bases not matched to a gene: 8. CDR3 length: 16 amino acids. CDR3 sequence: CASSPPGGPDTGELFF. The DNA for the CDR3 is TGTGCCAGTAGTCCTCCGGGGGGGCCGGACACCGGGGAGCTGTTTTTT. The full variable domain, in which reference TRBV19 and TRBJ2-2 provide the parts outside the CDR3, is DGGITQSPKYLFRKEGQNVTLSCEQNLNHDAMYWYRQDPGQGLRLIYYSQIVNDFQKGDIAEGYSVSREKKESFPLTVTSAQKNPTAFYLCASSPPGGPDTGELFFGEGSRLTVL.

This clone was recorded a few times. The gene calls are TRBV19 and TRBJ2-5; 7 nucleotides line up with TRBD2. Per germline, CDR1 LNHDA and CDR2 SQIVND (reference sequence). The V gene end was trimmed by 5 bases and the J gene end by 2 bases; junction bases not matched to a gene: 11. The CDR3 is made up of 16 amino acids. Here the CDR3 DNA reads TGTGCCAGTAGTCTCGGGGCGGGAGACCCTCAAGAGACCCAGTACTTC. Encoded protein: CASSLGAGDPQETQYF.

In DNA form, the CDR3 reads TGCGCCAGCAGCTTGGCCCCCTCACAGGGGACCGAAAAACTGTTTTTT. Amino acid sequence: CASSLAPSQGTEKLFF. V gene TRBV5-1 combines with J gene TRBJ1-4, with 7 bases identical to TRBD1. Germline CDR1 and CDR2: SGHRS and YFSETQ. The junction had 10 bases not matched to a gene; V was cut back by 0 bases and J by 8 bases. The CDR3 extends over 16 amino acids.

V usage is TRBV27 and J usage is TRBJ2-1, with D possibly matching TRBD1 (6 bases). The length of the CDR3 is 14 residues. The germline CDR1 and CDR2 sequences are MNHEY and SMNVEV (reference sequence). The germline V and J ends were trimmed by 7 bases and 5 bases, with 15 bases remaining between them. The CDR3 loop reads CASKPDRYHNEQFF. CDR3 bases: TGTGCCAGCAAGCCAGACAGGTACCACAATGAGCAGTTCTTC.

The chain joins TRBV5-4 to TRBJ1-1; D perhaps matches TRBD1 (6 bases). Germline assignment: CDR1 SGHNT and CDR2 YYREEE (reference sequence). The germline V and J ends were trimmed by 3 bases and 4 bases, with 16 bases remaining between them. This CDR3 is built from 15 residues. CDR3 region: CASSSPGTTATEAFF. The DNA for the CDR3 is TGTGCCAGCAGCTCTCCCGGGACAACAGCCACTGAAGCTTTCTTT.

The chain links TRBV5-4 to TRBJ1-1; D is undetermined. This CDR3 region has 15 residues. Germline CDR1 reads SGHNT; CDR2 reads YYREEE (reference sequence). V gave up 5 bases and J gave up 7 bases, with 21 bases separating them. The CDR3 here is CASRLGGLRGGEAFF. The CDR3 DNA follows: TGTGCCAGCAGGCTGGGCGGGCTCCGAGGCGGTGAAGCTTTCTTT.

This clone occurred a few times. This chain connects TRBV30 to TRBJ1-2; no clear D. Trimming left V 0 bases short and J 7 bases short, with 12 bases between. The CDR3 totals 13 residues. Germline loops: CDR1 GTSNPN, CDR2 SVGIG (reference sequence). The CDR3 spells CAWSVFGDRGYTF. Here the CDR3 DNA reads TGTGCCTGGAGTGTCTTCGGGGATCGTGGCTACACCTTC.

This sequence joins TRBV2 and TRBJ1-2; D ambiguous. Germline CDR1 SNHLY, CDR2 FYNNEI. The V and J ends lost 4 bases and 8 bases respectively, with 20 bases between them. The CDR3 is 15 residues long. The CDR3 DNA reads as TGTGCCAGCAGTGGGATCGACAACGGGGTTAGCGGCTACACCTTC. It encodes CASSGIDNGVSGYTF.

The rearrangement links TRBV5-1 to TRBJ1-3; 7 bases agree with TRBD1. Per germline, CDR1 SGHRS and CDR2 YFSETQ. CDR3 length equals 17 residues. Trimming at V came to 0 bases and at J to 0 bases, leaving 6 bases not matched to a gene. CDR3 sequence: CASSLDNRGASGNTIYF. The DNA of the CDR3 is TGCGCCAGCAGCTTGGATAACAGGGGCGCCTCTGGAAACACCATATATTTT. Supplemented by reference TRBV5-1 and TRBJ1-3, the full variable domain reads KAGVTQTPRYLIKTRGQQVTLSCSPISGHRSVSWYQQTPGQGLQFLFEYFSETQRNKGNFPGRFSGRQFSNSRSEMNVSTLELGDSALYLCASSLDNRGASGNTIYFGEGSWLTVV.

The rearrangement links TRBV7-2 to TRBJ2-7; D is undetermined. The CDR3 runs 16 residues. V was cut by 3 bases and J by 0 bases, with 15 bases left in between. Germline CDR1 and CDR2: SGHTA and FQGNSA. CDR3 sequence reads: CASSFRPTQVSYEQYF. CDR3 DNA: TGTGCCAGCAGCTTCCGGCCGACCCAGGTCTCCTACGAGCAGTACTTC.

This sequence joins TRBV5-4 and TRBJ2-2; 9 bases fit TRBD1. J was trimmed by 2 bases and V by 3 bases; bases with no gene match: 5. The CDR3 length is 16 residues. Germline V gene sequence: CDR1 SGHNT, CDR2 YYREEE (reference sequence). In DNA, the CDR3 is TGTGCCAGCAGCTCCCGACAGGGGGGAAACACCGGGGAGCTGTTTTTT. Its translation: CASSSRQGGNTGELFF. The variable domain in full, with the rest retrieved from reference TRBV5-4 and TRBJ2-2, is ETGVTQSPTHLIKTRGQQVTLRCSSQSGHNTVSWYQQALGQGPQFIFQYYREEENGRGNFPPRFSGLQFPNYSSELNVNALELDDSALYLCASSSRQGGNTGELFFGEGSRLTVL.

As regards this clone: Its ends do not fully match the called genes, so a read error is possible. This chain uses TRBV5-1 with TRBJ2-7, with 9 bases matching TRBD1. This CDR3 region has 13 residues. Per the germline V gene, CDR1 is SGHRS and CDR2 is YFSETQ. CDR3 residues: CASRRTGAQEQYF. The CDR3 DNA reads TGCGCCAGCCGGAGGACAGGGGCTCAGGAGCAATACTTC.

The J gene is TRBJ2-7, the V gene TRBV19, with TRBD2 matching over 7 bases. Germline loops: CDR1 LNHDA, CDR2 SQIVND (reference sequence). The ends lost 5 bases at V and 6 bases at J; junction bases unmatched: 7. The CDR3 runs 13 residues. The CDR3 DNA sequence: TGTGCCAGTAGTTTATACGCGGGAGCCGAGCAGTACTTC. The encoded protein is CASSLYAGAEQYF.